The present entry profiles one T cell receptor (beta chain) with its context. Its antigen is unknown. The PCR employed 60 Vbeta primers together with 13 Jbeta primers. Data came from immunoSEQ multiplex PCR; TCRdb stores just in-frame clones and leaves some out. Seen here are 100,000 to 150,000 clones, around 80% observed once, and the top ten hold roughly 5.7%. These data belong to a study of cytomegalovirus exposure and HLA in healthy donors. Study-level findings and limits: An assumption of roughly uniform sequencing depth across donors underlay the presence/absence analyses.

V dropped 5 bases and J dropped 0; count of bases not matched to a gene: 4. Germline-derived CDR1 and CDR2 are SGHAT and FQNNGV. The CDR3 has 16 residues. The gene calls are TRBV11-2 and TRBJ1-4; 9 nucleotides agree with TRBD1. This clonotype was obtained from a man aged 30 to 45 in good health and CMV-seronegative. Sequencing was carried out using PBMCs. As DNA, the CDR3 is TGTGCCAGCAGCCCAGGGGACAGGGCAACTAATGAAAAACTGTTTTTT. This translates into CASSPGDRATNEKLFF.